The rows below give T cell receptor beta chains drawn from one sample of a study of OX40 agonist ivuxolimab in advanced cancers. Clones were read by immunoSEQ multiplex PCR, and TCRdb kept only the in-frame ones, dropping some. The table includes tens of thousands of clones, roughly four fifths detected once. The source material was CD4+ or CD8+ T cells sorted from blood, sampled in a trial of the OX40 agonist ivuxolimab. These receptors were taken from an adult with an advanced solid tumor such as melanoma, head and neck, liver or kidney cancer. Both conserved end residues are part of each CDR3. Each record gives: D gene, J gene, clone size, V gene, CDR3 DNA, CDR3 protein. The D gene is left open where the match is weak. The size entry is marked missing in some rows and otherwise reads once, few, many or a size class.

D: NA; J: TRBJ2-3; size: NA; V: TRBV9; DNA: TGTGCCAGCAGCGTACTTCCGGATTGGTTGGGGGGCACAGATACGCAGTATTTT; CDR3: CASSVLPDWLGGTDTQYF
D: TRBD2; J: TRBJ2-7; size: NA; V: TRBV9; DNA: TGTGCCAGCAGCCCTCGGGGGGGGACTAGCGGGAGTTTGGGCTACGAGCAGTACTTC; CDR3: CASSPRGGTSGSLGYEQYF
D: TRBD2; J: TRBJ2-3; size: medium-sized; V: TRBV2; DNA: TGTGCCAGCAAAAGGGACTACACAGATACGCAGTATTTT; CDR3: CASKRDYTDTQYF
D: NA; J: TRBJ2-7; size: few; V: TRBV5-8; DNA: TGTGCCAGCAGCTTGAGCAGGGGCGAGCAGTACTTC; CDR3: CASSLSRGEQYF
D: NA; J: TRBJ2-3; size: NA; V: TRBV10-1; DNA: TGCGCCAGCATGGACTCGATCTCTAGCACAGATACGCAGTATTTT; CDR3: CASMDSISSTDTQYF
D: TRBD2; J: TRBJ2-2; size: NA; V: TRBV10-3; DNA: TGTGCCATCAGTGAGTCGGGACTAGCGGGAGTCGCGAACACCGGGGAGCTGTTTTTT; CDR3: CAISESGLAGVANTGELFF
D: NA; J: TRBJ1-1; size: once; V: TRBV18; DNA: TGTGCCAGCTCTCGAGGGGGGCTGGACACTGAAGCTTTCTTT; CDR3: CASSRGGLDTEAFF
D: TRBD1; J: TRBJ1-2; size: NA; V: TRBV29-1; DNA: TGCAGCGTCGGACAGGGGGCTAACTATGGCTACACCTTC; CDR3: CSVGQGANYGYTF
D: NA; J: TRBJ1-3; size: NA; V: TRBV30; DNA: TGTGCCTGGAGTGTACGTGGGCTTCCTGGAAACACCATATATTTT; CDR3: CAWSVRGLPGNTIYF
D: NA; J: TRBJ2-3; size: NA; V: TRBV9; DNA: TGTGCCAGCAGCGTGGGAGTTTCGGCACGGACAGATACGCAGTATTTT; CDR3: CASSVGVSARTDTQYF
D: TRBD1; J: TRBJ1-1; size: NA; V: TRBV5-4; DNA: TGTGCCAGCAGCCCGGACAGGGGGCAGGGCACTGAAGCTTTCTTT; CDR3: CASSPDRGQGTEAFF
D: NA; J: TRBJ2-2; size: NA; V: TRBV7-3; DNA: TGTGCCAGCAGCCCGGGTCCGAACACCGGGGAGCTGTTTTTT; CDR3: CASSPGPNTGELFF